A single sample gave rise to the 5 T cell receptor beta chains below, sequenced in a study of Graves' ophthalmopathy and Graves' hyperthyroidism (dated by TCRdb to the late 2010s). Sequencing took place on an Illumina HiSeq 2000. For repertoire sequencing, the TCR beta CDR3 regions were amplified from RNA transcripts. The first round of RT-PCR was done with HTBI primers and the Qiagen OneStep RT-PCR kit, and was followed by a second round of multiplex PCR, then size selection and purification. TCRdb cleaned the public reads at Q25 with fastp, built clones with MiXCR and kept in-frame beta chains. For every CDR3 protein sequence, its rows merge into one entry that carries the most common genes and DNA. In all, the sample holds over 500,000 distinct CDR3 sequences, and 22% of those were seen once. Clones ranked in the top ten supply approximately 6.9% of the sample. What was sequenced was peripheral blood. The receptors originated from a woman under 30 with stable Graves' hyperthyroidism. Some clones in this sample may be carry-over from other donors' samples. Donor details come from another sample of the same person, matched by shared clones.

This clonotype was seen at least ten times. V usage is TRBV6-5 and J usage is TRBJ2-5, with 14 bases aligning to TRBD2. The CDR3 has 14 amino acids. V shed 0 bases, J shed 13 bases, and the junction held 4 bases outside the gene matches. CDR1 is MNHEY, CDR2 SVGAGI, per germline. The chain's CDR3 is CASSYSRTSGGPYF. CDR3 coding DNA: TGTGCCAGCAGTTACTCGAGGACTAGCGGGGGGCCGTACTTC.

This clonotype occurred a few times. The chain employs TRBV10-3 and TRBJ2-7; D is perhaps TRBD1 (6 bases). The CDR3 is 11 residues long. Germline values: CDR1 ENHRY, CDR2 SYGVKD. Trimming left V 11 bases short and J 6 bases short, with 14 bases between. The CDR3 DNA follows: TGTGCCTCTGGAAGGGGGAGCGAGCAGTACTTC. Translating it yields CASGRGSEQYF.

This clonotype turned up a few times. The J gene is TRBJ2-5, the V gene TRBV6-1; 11 bases fit TRBD2. This CDR3 has 15 residues. With V trimmed by 3 bases and J by 4 bases, 4 bases remained unmatched. CDR1 and CDR2 (germline): MNHNS, SASEGT. CDR3 DNA: TGTGCCAGCAGTGAGATTAGCGGGAGGGGAGAGACCCAGTACTTC. Translating gives CASSEISGRGETQYF.

This chain links TRBV6-1 with TRBJ2-7; possibly TRBD2 for D (6 bases). There are 15 residues in the CDR3. CDR1 and CDR2 (germline): MNHNS, SASEGT. Trimming left V 0 bases short and J 5 bases short, with 14 bases between. CDR3 coding DNA: TGTGCCAGCAGTGAAGCGGACGGGAGCGGCAACGAGCAGTACTTC. Translation: CASSEADGSGNEQYF.

This clonotype has ten or more counts. The chain links TRBV28 to TRBJ1-5, with D unclear. The germline V and J ends were trimmed by 10 bases and 0 bases, with 10 bases remaining between them. Germline-derived CDR1 and CDR2 are MDHEN and SYDVKM. The CDR3 runs to 13 residues. This chain's CDR3 is CATARDSNQPQHF. CDR3 nucleotide sequence: TGTGCCACCGCGCGAGATAGCAATCAGCCCCAGCATTTT.